This T cell receptor (beta chain) was sequenced during a study of T-cell reconstitution after alpha-beta-depleted transplantation in children. The CDR3 consists of 17 residues. V lost 6 bases and J lost 0; bases outside the gene matches: 10. Germline V gene lookup returns CDR1 LNHDA and CDR2 SQIVND (reference sequence). TCRbeta library preparation incorporated unique molecular identifiers. TCRdb re-called the PCR reads through MiXCR, storing one row per CDR3 protein. This sample has around 490,000 distinct CDR3 sequences; 10% to 12% occur once, and the top ten carry less than 15%. The source was PBMCs, mostly from graft donor cells, collected 180 days after TCRalphabeta/CD19-depleted stem cell transplant. The rearrangement links TRBV19 to TRBJ2-4, with 8 bases identical to TRBD1. The TCR comes from a female patient aged 2 to 10 who had a stem cell transplant for aplastic anemia, so the T cells may come from the graft donor. The CDR3 DNA is TGTGCCAGTAGCCCCTCGGACAGGGCACTAGCCAAAAACATTCAGTACTTC. Its translation: CASSPSDRALAKNIQYF.